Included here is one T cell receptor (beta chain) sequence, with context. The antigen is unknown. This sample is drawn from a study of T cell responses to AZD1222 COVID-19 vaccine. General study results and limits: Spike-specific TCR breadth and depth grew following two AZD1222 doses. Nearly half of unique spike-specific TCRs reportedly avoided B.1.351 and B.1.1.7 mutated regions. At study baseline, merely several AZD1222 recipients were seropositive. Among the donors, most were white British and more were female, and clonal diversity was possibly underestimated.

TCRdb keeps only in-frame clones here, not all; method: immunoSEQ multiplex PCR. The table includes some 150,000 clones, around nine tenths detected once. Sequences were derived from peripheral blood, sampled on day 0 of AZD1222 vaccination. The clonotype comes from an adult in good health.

Written as DNA, the CDR3 is TGTGCCAGCAGCTTAGGTGGTCTTAACAATGAGCAGTTCTTC. It codes for CASSLGGLNNEQFF. The chain recombines TRBV7-2 with TRBJ2-1; no firm D call. The germline V gene has CDR1 SGHTA and CDR2 FQGNSA. The CDR3 totals 14 residues. Between the trimmed V and J ends, which lost 1 base and 5 bases, there was a span of 9 bases.